A single TCR beta chain is shown here with its context. Its antigen is unidentified. In the authors' workflow: Junction-only immunoSEQ sequences carried no quality scores, so filtering differed. Some clones are missing from TCRdb's copy, which holds only in-frame ones; the method was immunoSEQ multiplex PCR. The V and J calls and clone size were taken over from that table, and D and trimming were inferred from the DNA. The sample carries 550,000 to 750,000 clones, roughly nine tenths recorded once. The data were obtained in a study of shared clonotypes between healthy human individuals. Whole-study context: CD4 naive and memory got three plates each, CD8 naive two, CD8 memory one. The study's findings and limits: What naive subsets generally showed was a larger estimated richness than memory subsets showed. All-four-donor shared clonotypes had higher generation probabilities than non-shared clonotypes did.

CD8 cells classed as naive were CD45RO-negative and positively selected for CCR7, excluding terminally differentiated effector memory CD45RA+ cells. The CDR3 runs 14 residues. CDR1 and CDR2 (germline): SGHTA, FQGNSA. V was pared by 5 bases and J by 0 bases, with 3 bases of the junction left unmatched. Sequences were obtained from naive CD8+ T cells sorted from blood. The chain carries TRBV7-2 and TRBJ1-1; 7 bases fit TRBD1. This TCR was recovered from a man younger than 45 in good health. The CDR3 nucleotides are TGTGCCAGCAGCGTTGACAGGGTGAACACTGAAGCTTTCTTT. This encodes CASSVDRVNTEAFF.